What follows are 11 T cell receptor beta chains derived from one specimen sequenced in a study of identical twins. One entry per CDR3 protein, called by TCRdb with MiXCR from the 5' RACE reads. Of 510,000 or so distinct CDR3 sequences in the sample, 13% to 15% were seen once. The same data also went into a second study, on yellow fever vaccine responses in identical twins.

Sequencing input: CD4+ T cells sorted from blood. These receptor sequences come from a woman younger than 30 in good health.

This clonotype was picked up a small number of times. The chain has TRBV5-5 and TRBJ2-3; TRBD1 aligns across 7 bases. The J segment lost 6 bases and the V segment lost 4 bases, leaving 8 bases of the junction unmatched. Germline lookup yields CDR1 SGHKS and CDR2 YYEKEE (reference sequence). The CDR3 is made up of 14 amino acids. The CDR3 loop is CASSRTGVMDTQYF. CDR3 DNA: TGTGCCAGCAGCAGGACAGGAGTTATGGATACGCAGTATTTT.

For the CDR3, the DNA is TGCGCCAGCAGCCCGACAGGGAACTCCTACGAGCAGTACGTC. It encodes CASSPTGNSYEQYV. The chain recombines TRBV10-2 with TRBJ2-7; TRBD1 matches at 7 bases. CDR1 WSHSY and CDR2 SAAADI come from the germline V gene. The CDR3 spans 14 residues. Germline trimming cut 6 bases from V and 0 bases from J; bases unmatched to any gene: 5.

The genes are TRBV12-3 or TRBV12-4 and TRBJ1-4, with no clear D. The CDR3 spans 12 residues. V dropped 6 bases and J dropped 8 bases, with 10 bases sitting between them. CDR3: CASSILMEKLFF. The CDR3 DNA reads as TGTGCCAGCAGCATTTTGATGGAAAAACTGTTTTTT.

The rearrangement uses TRBV6-1 and TRBJ2-7; 11 bases agree with TRBD2. Trimming cost V 2 bases and J 2 bases; bases outside gene matches: 2. This CDR3 has 15 amino acids. From germline, CDR1 is MNHNS and CDR2 SASEGT. In DNA, the CDR3 is TGTGCCAGCAGTGAAACTAGCGGGGGACCCTACGAGCAGTACGTC. Protein: CASSETSGGPYEQYV.

This chain connects TRBV3-1 to TRBJ2-3; D is undetermined. Germline loops: CDR1 LGHDT, CDR2 YNNKEL (reference sequence). This CDR3 spans 10 amino acids. V gave up 4 bases and J gave up 8 bases, with 4 bases separating them. CDR3 loop: CASSPGTQYF. In nucleotides, the CDR3 is TGTGCCAGCAGCCCGGGTACGCAGTATTTT.

The rearrangement links TRBV10-3 to TRBJ2-1; 8 positions match TRBD2. This CDR3 is 16 amino acids long. Per germline, CDR1 ENHRY and CDR2 SYGVKD. The trim removed 8 bases at V and 0 bases at J, leaving 9 bases unmatched. The CDR3 DNA sequence: TGTGCCATCGCCGGGGGGGGCCTTACCTCCTACAATGAGCAGTTCTTC. Its translation is CAIAGGGLTSYNEQFF.

The rearrangement uses TRBV28 and TRBJ2-1; D might be TRBD1 or TRBD2, each matching 5 bases. Germline CDR1 and CDR2: MDHEN and SYDVKM. The CDR3 has 13 residues. Trimming stripped 4 bases from V and 6 bases from J, with 10 bases between. In DNA form, the CDR3 reads TGTGCCAGCAGTTGGGACGGTGTCAATGAGCAGTTCTTC. Translating it yields CASSWDGVNEQFF.

This chain connects TRBV14 to TRBJ2-1; 11 positions agree with TRBD1. V shed 0 bases and J 16 bases; nucleotides not matched to a gene: 11. The CDR3 has 15 residues. CDR1 is SGHDN, CDR2 FVKESK, per germline. CDR3 sequence: CASSQDALGQGDGFF. CDR3 DNA sequence: TGTGCCAGCAGCCAAGATGCGTTGGGACAGGGGGATGGTTTCTTC.

This clonotype was counted a few times. This sequence joins TRBV6-4 and TRBJ1-5; the D gene is possibly TRBD1 (6 bases). CDR3 length: 14 amino acids. The ends were cut back, 4 bases at V and 7 bases at J, with 14 bases in the middle. Germline CDR1 and CDR2: MRHNA and SNTAGT. The CDR3: CASSAEQGGQPQHF. In nucleotides, the CDR3 is TGTGCCAGCAGTGCCGAACAGGGAGGGCAGCCCCAGCATTTT.

This clonotype occurred a few times. The CDR3 protein is CASSLGRYHSYNEQFF. The CDR3 DNA is TGTGCCAGCAGCCTGGGGCGGTACCACTCCTACAATGAGCAGTTCTTC. This chain uses TRBV11-2 with TRBJ2-1; D might be TRBD1 (5 bases). Trimming stripped 5 bases from V and 0 bases from J, with 14 bases between. CDR1 is SGHAT and CDR2 is FQNNGV in the germline V gene. The CDR3 has 16 amino acids.

This clonotype came up a few times. This sequence joins TRBV27 and TRBJ2-1; the D gene is possibly TRBD2 (6 bases). There are 14 residues in the CDR3. Per the germline V gene, CDR1 is MNHEY and CDR2 is SMNVEV (reference sequence). The V end lost 3 bases, the J end lost 3 bases, and 9 bases lay between the germline ends. The CDR3 coding sequence is TGTGCCAGCAGTTTGGGACTCCACTACAATGAGCAGTTCTTC. It specifies CASSLGLHYNEQFF.